Sequencing of this T cell receptor (beta chain) was carried out in a study of Ad26.COV2.S vaccination and SARS-CoV-2 variants. Study-wide findings and caveats: TCR breadth and depth estimates may have understated total T cell responses.

The table came from immunoSEQ multiplex PCR; TCRdb's copy has only in-frame clones and leaves some out. The repertoire holds about 460,000 clones, with roughly 87% as singletons. The treatment was: around 19 received Ad26.COV2.S at low or high dose, single or two shots; several received placebo; per-sample allocation not given. Vaccine and placebo recipients were sampled on day 63 after the first injection. Turning to this clone: Its specificity is unknown.

This CDR3 has 15 amino acids. Trimming at V came to 5 bases and at J to 3 bases, leaving 6 bases not matched to a gene. Looked up from germline, CDR1 is GTSNPN and CDR2 is SVGIG (reference sequence). The chain is built from TRBV30 and TRBJ1-5; 11 bases align to TRBD1. The starting material was peripheral blood, obtained in a trial of Ad26.COV2.S vaccine versus placebo. The TCR originated in a person between 18 and 65 years old who received the Ad26.COV2.S COVID-19 vaccine or a placebo. CDR3 nucleotides: TGTGCCTGGGGATCGGGACAGGGGGTCAATCAGCCCCAGCATTTT. Its translation is CAWGSGQGVNQPQHF.